This T cell receptor (beta chain) was sequenced for a study of tumor-infiltrating lymphocytes in localized non-small cell lung cancer. Germline V gene sequence: CDR1 DFQATT, CDR2 SNEGSKA (reference sequence). The V gene end was trimmed by 4 bases and the J gene end by 3 bases; junction bases not matched to a gene: 0. CDR3 size: 11 residues. The method was immunoSEQ multiplex PCR; TCRdb's version includes in-frame clones alone and lacks a portion of them. The table shows about 23,000 clones, with approximately 73% occurring only once. The receptor comes from a human donor with non-small cell lung cancer. The sample consisted of lung tumor tissue. This chain uses TRBV20-1 with TRBJ2-7, with 7 bases lining up with TRBD2. The CDR3, as DNA: TGCAGTGCTAAGCGGGACTACGAGCAGTACTTC. It encodes CSAKRDYEQYF.